Listed below are T cell receptor beta chains from one sample, sequenced in a study of identical twins. TCRdb ran MiXCR on the 5' RACE reads and lists one entry per CDR3 protein. Altogether 1.5 million to 2 million distinct CDR3 sequences are present, 25% to 35% being singletons, with the ten largest covering 0.27%. Sequencing was performed on cord blood. The receptors here all came from a newborn girl in good health. The CDR3 runs from the conserved cysteine through the conserved F or W. Fields, in order: D gene, J gene, CDR3 length, clone size, V gene, CDR3 protein, CDR3 DNA. The D gene is left open where the match is weak. Only some rows state a clone size, as once, few, many or a class for expanded clones.

d_gene: -
j_gene: TRBJ2-1
len: 14
abundance: -
v_gene: TRBV6-2/TRBV6-3
CDR3aa: CASIRAVGNNEQFF
CDR3nt: TGTGCCAGCATTCGGGCGGTCGGCAACAATGAGCAGTTCTTC

d_gene: -
j_gene: TRBJ1-2
len: 15
abundance: -
v_gene: TRBV10-3
CDR3aa: CAISESNRGGDGYTF
CDR3nt: TGTGCCATCAGTGAGTCGAATCGGGGAGGTGATGGCTACACCTTC

d_gene: TRBD2
j_gene: TRBJ2-5
len: 17
abundance: -
v_gene: TRBV4-2
CDR3aa: CASSQDGLAGGGNEQYF
CDR3nt: TGTGCCAGCAGCCAAGATGGACTAGCGGGAGGGGGGAATGAGCAGTACTTC

d_gene: TRBD2
j_gene: TRBJ2-7
len: 20
abundance: -
v_gene: TRBV5-1
CDR3aa: CASSLAGLAGDQQRILEQYF
CDR3nt: TGCGCCAGCAGCTTGGCGGGACTAGCGGGAGACCAACAGAGGATTCTCGAGCAGTACTTC

d_gene: TRBD1
j_gene: TRBJ2-7
len: 15
abundance: few
v_gene: TRBV18
CDR3aa: CASSPRHTGGYEQYF
CDR3nt: TGTGCCAGCTCACCCCGGCACACAGGGGGTTACGAGCAGTACTTC

d_gene: TRBD1
j_gene: TRBJ1-2
len: 14
abundance: once
v_gene: TRBV5-1
CDR3aa: CASSFAGGLGGYTF
CDR3nt: TGCGCCAGCAGCTTTGCAGGGGGCTTGGGTGGCTACACCTTC

d_gene: TRBD2
j_gene: TRBJ2-7
len: 16
abundance: once
v_gene: TRBV11-2
CDR3aa: CASSLSSGLSYNEQYF
CDR3nt: TGTGCCAGCAGCCTGTCTAGCGGGCTCTCCTACAATGAGCAGTACTTC

d_gene: TRBD2
j_gene: TRBJ2-3
len: 16
abundance: few
v_gene: TRBV24-1
CDR3aa: CATSDRTSGSGDTQYF
CDR3nt: TGTGCCACCAGTGATCGGACTAGCGGGAGCGGAGATACGCAGTATTTT

d_gene: TRBD2
j_gene: TRBJ2-3
len: 16
abundance: -
v_gene: TRBV5-1
CDR3aa: CASSFSSGRFTDTQYF
CDR3nt: TGCGCCAGCAGCTTTAGTAGCGGGAGGTTCACAGATACGCAGTATTTT

d_gene: -
j_gene: TRBJ2-1
len: 14
abundance: few
v_gene: TRBV28
CDR3aa: CASSLLTSYNEQFF
CDR3nt: TGTGCCAGCAGTTTACTAACCTCCTACAATGAGCAGTTCTTC

d_gene: -
j_gene: TRBJ1-1
len: 16
abundance: once
v_gene: TRBV7-2
CDR3aa: CASSLAGTTVPPEAFF
CDR3nt: TGTGCCAGCAGCTTAGCCGGGACAACTGTACCTCCGGAAGCTTTCTTT

d_gene: TRBD1
j_gene: TRBJ2-6
len: 18
abundance: -
v_gene: TRBV3-1
CDR3aa: CASTQTTGRYSGANVLTF
CDR3nt: TGTGCCAGCACCCAAACGACAGGGCGATACTCTGGGGCCAACGTCCTGACTTTC

d_gene: -
j_gene: TRBJ1-1
len: 16
abundance: few
v_gene: TRBV14
CDR3aa: CASSQVPRQVNTEAFF
CDR3nt: TGTGCCAGCAGCCAGGTACCCCGACAGGTGAACACTGAAGCTTTCTTT

d_gene: -
j_gene: TRBJ2-5
len: 13
abundance: few
v_gene: TRBV20-1
CDR3aa: CSASRSAQETQYF
CDR3nt: TGCAGTGCTAGTAGGTCCGCGCAAGAGACCCAGTACTTC

d_gene: TRBD2
j_gene: TRBJ2-7
len: 12
abundance: -
v_gene: TRBV6-4
CDR3aa: CAGSGLAREQYF
CDR3nt: TGTGCCGGCTCGGGACTAGCACGCGAGCAGTACTTC

d_gene: TRBD2
j_gene: TRBJ2-5
len: 17
abundance: -
v_gene: TRBV6-6
CDR3aa: CASSKGGLAGFQETQYF
CDR3nt: TGTGCCAGCAGCAAAGGTGGGCTAGCGGGCTTCCAAGAGACCCAGTACTTC

d_gene: TRBD1
j_gene: TRBJ2-1
len: 16
abundance: few
v_gene: TRBV6-1
CDR3aa: CASSGVRYRGYNEQFF
CDR3nt: TGTGCCAGCAGTGGGGTCCGGTACAGGGGGTACAATGAGCAGTTCTTC

d_gene: -
j_gene: TRBJ2-1
len: 13
abundance: -
v_gene: TRBV20-1
CDR3aa: CSANPSPNYEQFF
CDR3nt: TGCAGTGCTAATCCTAGCCCTAACTACGAGCAGTTCTTC

d_gene: TRBD1
j_gene: TRBJ1-5
len: 16
abundance: -
v_gene: TRBV4-2
CDR3aa: CASSQLNRGANQPQHF
CDR3nt: TGTGCCAGCAGCCAACTGAACAGGGGGGCCAATCAGCCCCAGCATTTT

d_gene: -
j_gene: TRBJ1-1
len: 12
abundance: -
v_gene: TRBV29-1
CDR3aa: CSSGQSNTEAFF
CDR3nt: TGCAGCTCCGGACAGTCGAACACTGAAGCTTTCTTT

d_gene: TRBD2
j_gene: TRBJ2-3
len: 17
abundance: -
v_gene: TRBV20-1
CDR3aa: CSARRGGNRFLVDTQYF
CDR3nt: TGCAGTGCTAGGCGGGGGGGCAATCGTTTCTTGGTCGATACGCAGTATTTT

d_gene: -
j_gene: TRBJ2-2
len: 17
abundance: -
v_gene: TRBV2
CDR3aa: CASSEVIDGSNTGELFF
CDR3nt: TGTGCCAGCAGTGAGGTGATCGACGGGTCGAACACCGGGGAGCTGTTTTTT

d_gene: -
j_gene: TRBJ1-2
len: 8
abundance: few
v_gene: TRBV21-1
CDR3aa: CARYGYTF
CDR3nt: TGTGCCAGATATGGCTACACCTTC

d_gene: -
j_gene: TRBJ2-4
len: 14
abundance: few
v_gene: TRBV13
CDR3aa: CASSFRRTKNIQYF
CDR3nt: TGTGCCAGCAGCTTTCGGAGGACCAAAAACATTCAGTACTTC

d_gene: -
j_gene: TRBJ2-5
len: 14
abundance: -
v_gene: TRBV28
CDR3aa: CASSRQSPQETQYF
CDR3nt: TGTGCCAGCAGTAGGCAAAGCCCCCAAGAGACCCAGTACTTC

d_gene: -
j_gene: TRBJ1-4
len: 15
abundance: few
v_gene: TRBV14
CDR3aa: CASSRINGRDEKLFF
CDR3nt: TGTGCCAGCAGCCGGATAAACGGACGGGATGAAAAACTGTTTTTT

d_gene: -
j_gene: TRBJ2-1
len: 11
abundance: once
v_gene: TRBV29-1
CDR3aa: CSVEDGPGQFF
CDR3nt: TGCAGCGTTGAGGACGGGCCGGGGCAGTTCTTC

d_gene: TRBD2
j_gene: TRBJ2-1
len: 15
abundance: -
v_gene: TRBV6-5
CDR3aa: CASSYVLADYNEQFF
CDR3nt: TGTGCCAGCAGTTACGTACTAGCGGACTACAATGAGCAGTTCTTC

d_gene: -
j_gene: TRBJ2-7
len: 16
abundance: -
v_gene: TRBV7-8
CDR3aa: CASSLGTAGSYNEQYF
CDR3nt: TGTGCCAGCAGCCTAGGGACGGCCGGCTCCTACAATGAGCAGTACTTC

d_gene: TRBD2
j_gene: TRBJ2-7
len: 15
abundance: -
v_gene: TRBV27
CDR3aa: CASGKAGTSSYEQYF
CDR3nt: TGTGCCAGCGGTAAAGCCGGGACTAGCTCCTACGAGCAGTACTTC

d_gene: TRBD1
j_gene: TRBJ2-4
len: 15
abundance: few
v_gene: TRBV5-1
CDR3aa: CASSLATGGSDIQYF
CDR3nt: TGCGCCAGCAGCTTGGCTACAGGGGGGTCGGACATTCAGTACTTC

d_gene: TRBD2
j_gene: TRBJ2-5
len: 14
abundance: -
v_gene: TRBV20-1
CDR3aa: CSAPRGVPQETQYF
CDR3nt: TGCAGTGCTCCCCGGGGGGTGCCACAAGAGACCCAGTACTTC

d_gene: -
j_gene: TRBJ2-7
len: 14
abundance: -
v_gene: TRBV12-5
CDR3aa: CASGLSTTYNEQYF
CDR3nt: TGTGCTAGTGGTTTGTCGACTACCTACAATGAGCAGTACTTC

d_gene: -
j_gene: TRBJ2-3
len: 16
abundance: -
v_gene: TRBV14
CDR3aa: CASSQVSGTLVDTQYF
CDR3nt: TGTGCCAGCAGCCAAGTTTCCGGGACCCTCGTAGATACGCAGTATTTT

d_gene: TRBD2
j_gene: TRBJ2-1
len: 18
abundance: few
v_gene: TRBV28
CDR3aa: CASSSDDLAGLSYNEQFF
CDR3nt: TGTGCCAGCAGTTCCGACGATTTAGCGGGACTTTCCTACAATGAGCAGTTCTTC

d_gene: TRBD1
j_gene: TRBJ2-1
len: 15
abundance: many
v_gene: TRBV12-3/TRBV12-4
CDR3aa: CASSPWDSSYNEQFF
CDR3nt: TGTGCCAGCAGTCCTTGGGACAGCTCCTACAATGAGCAGTTCTTC

d_gene: -
j_gene: TRBJ2-5
len: 12
abundance: -
v_gene: TRBV5-1
CDR3aa: CASTGYQETQYF
CDR3nt: TGCGCCAGCACAGGTTACCAAGAGACCCAGTACTTC

d_gene: TRBD2
j_gene: TRBJ2-2
len: 18
abundance: -
v_gene: TRBV4-1
CDR3aa: CASSTLAGALLNTGELFF
CDR3nt: TGCGCCAGCAGCACTCTAGCGGGGGCCCTCTTGAACACCGGGGAGCTGTTTTTT

d_gene: -
j_gene: TRBJ1-6
len: 13
abundance: few
v_gene: TRBV29-1
CDR3aa: CSVGQRPDSPLHF
CDR3nt: TGCAGCGTTGGACAGAGGCCGGATTCACCCCTCCACTTT

d_gene: -
j_gene: TRBJ2-7
len: 14
abundance: -
v_gene: TRBV7-2
CDR3aa: CASLWDSSTGEQYF
CDR3nt: TGTGCCAGCCTCTGGGATTCGTCGACAGGCGAGCAGTACTTC

d_gene: -
j_gene: TRBJ1-1
len: 15
abundance: -
v_gene: TRBV6-2/TRBV6-3
CDR3aa: CASSYPLGRATEAFF
CDR3nt: TGTGCCAGCAGTTATCCCTTGGGCAGGGCCACTGAAGCTTTCTTT

d_gene: -
j_gene: TRBJ2-2
len: 15
abundance: few
v_gene: TRBV11-2
CDR3aa: CASSLGGFTTGELFF
CDR3nt: TGTGCCAGCAGCTTAGGCGGTTTTACCACCGGGGAGCTGTTTTTT

d_gene: TRBD1
j_gene: TRBJ1-2
len: 15
abundance: -
v_gene: TRBV3-1
CDR3aa: CASSPDRVRPYGYTF
CDR3nt: TGTGCCAGCAGCCCAGACAGGGTCCGCCCCTATGGCTACACCTTC

d_gene: -
j_gene: TRBJ2-4
len: 14
abundance: -
v_gene: TRBV2
CDR3aa: CASSRTAAKNIQYF
CDR3nt: TGTGCCAGCAGTCGGACGGCAGCCAAAAACATTCAGTACTTC

d_gene: -
j_gene: TRBJ2-3
len: 18
abundance: -
v_gene: TRBV21-1
CDR3aa: CASSKSPYGGLEGDTQYF
CDR3nt: TGTGCCAGCAGCAAGAGTCCCTACGGGGGCCTGGAGGGAGATACGCAGTATTTT

d_gene: TRBD1
j_gene: TRBJ1-4
len: 19
abundance: few
v_gene: TRBV2
CDR3aa: CASSEALLGQGATNEKLFF
CDR3nt: TGTGCCAGCAGTGAAGCGCTTCTGGGACAGGGAGCGACTAATGAAAAACTGTTTTTT

d_gene: -
j_gene: TRBJ1-2
len: 14
abundance: -
v_gene: TRBV27
CDR3aa: CASGIRSGLYGYTF
CDR3nt: TGTGCCAGCGGAATTCGGTCCGGGCTCTATGGCTACACCTTC

d_gene: TRBD1
j_gene: TRBJ1-2
len: 15
abundance: few
v_gene: TRBV5-1
CDR3aa: CASSFGDSPNYGYTF
CDR3nt: TGCGCCAGCAGCTTCGGGGACAGCCCCAACTATGGCTACACCTTC

d_gene: -
j_gene: TRBJ1-6
len: 14
abundance: few
v_gene: TRBV16
CDR3aa: CASSPDRNNSPLHF
CDR3nt: TGTGCCAGCAGCCCTGACAGAAATAATTCACCCCTCCACTTT

d_gene: TRBD2
j_gene: TRBJ2-1
len: 20
abundance: -
v_gene: TRBV7-2
CDR3aa: CASSPRGLAGGSSSYNEQFF
CDR3nt: TGTGCCAGCAGCCCGCGGGGACTAGCGGGGGGCTCTAGCTCCTACAATGAGCAGTTCTTC

d_gene: TRBD2
j_gene: TRBJ2-1
len: 15
abundance: many
v_gene: TRBV6-5
CDR3aa: CASSYRLAVYNEQFF
CDR3nt: TGTGCCAGCAGTTACCGACTAGCGGTCTACAATGAGCAGTTCTTC